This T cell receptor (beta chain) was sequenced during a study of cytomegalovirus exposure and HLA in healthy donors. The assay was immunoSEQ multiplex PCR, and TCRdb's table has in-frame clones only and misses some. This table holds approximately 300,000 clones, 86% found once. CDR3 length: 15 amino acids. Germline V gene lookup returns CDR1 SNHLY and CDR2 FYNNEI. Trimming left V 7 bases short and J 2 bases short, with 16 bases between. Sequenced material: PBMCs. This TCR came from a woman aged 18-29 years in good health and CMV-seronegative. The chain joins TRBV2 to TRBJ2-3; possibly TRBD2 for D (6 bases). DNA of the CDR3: TGTGCCAGCACTTTATTCGGGGGATCCACAGATACGCAGTATTTT. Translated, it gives CASTLFGGSTDTQYF.